This T cell receptor beta chain was observed in a study of control samples from healthy donors and cancer patients. Generated by immunoSEQ multiplex PCR, the TCRdb table keeps only in-frame clones and is missing some. The sample lists about 150,000 clones, roughly 94% occurring once. The J segment lost 6 bases and the V segment lost 2 bases, leaving 9 bases of the junction unmatched. Germline V gives CDR1 LGHNA, CDR2 YSLEER. CDR3 length: 16 amino acids. The sequenced material came from PBMCs. This clonotype was obtained from a man aged 60-69 years with colorectal cancer. The chain has TRBV4-3 and TRBJ1-2; TRBD1 agrees at 10 bases. The CDR3 protein is CASSQILGQGDNGYTF. The CDR3 DNA reads as TGCGCCAGCAGCCAAATACTCGGACAGGGGGATAATGGCTACACCTTC.